This is a list of T cell receptor beta chains from one sample in a study of blood T cells in healthy people across ages. TCRdb processed the 5' RACE reads anew with MiXCR; each CDR3 protein has one entry. The table includes 500,000 to 600,000 distinct CDR3 sequences, about 25% detected once. Sequencing was carried out using blood. The receptors were gathered from a woman in her 70s in good health. The CDR3 runs from the conserved cysteine through the conserved F or W. The D gene is left open where the match is weak. Part of the rows lack a size; the others show once, few, many or a class for expanded clones.

j_call: TRBJ1-1
d_call: NA
v_call: TRBV9
clone_size: NA
cdr3_aa: CASSVGSQIALNTEAFF
cdr3_nt: TGTGCCAGCAGCGTAGGATCGCAGATAGCTCTGAACACTGAAGCTTTCTTT

j_call: TRBJ2-7
d_call: NA
v_call: TRBV11-2
clone_size: few
cdr3_aa: CASSLGPDEQYF
cdr3_nt: TGTGCCAGCAGCTTGGGGCCCGACGAGCAGTACTTC

j_call: TRBJ2-1
d_call: TRBD2
v_call: TRBV20-1
clone_size: few
cdr3_aa: CSARGTSVFNEQFF
cdr3_nt: TGCAGTGCTAGAGGGACTAGCGTTTTCAATGAGCAGTTCTTC

j_call: TRBJ1-2
d_call: NA
v_call: TRBV7-3
clone_size: NA
cdr3_aa: CASSLQESGYTF
cdr3_nt: TGTGCCAGCAGCCTGCAGGAGTCAGGCTACACCTTC

j_call: TRBJ2-6
d_call: NA
v_call: TRBV19
clone_size: NA
cdr3_aa: CASSIQGYSGANVLTF
cdr3_nt: TGTGCCAGTAGTATCCAGGGTTACTCTGGGGCCAACGTCCTGACTTTC

j_call: TRBJ2-5
d_call: NA
v_call: TRBV9
clone_size: few
cdr3_aa: CASSALTFGETQYF
cdr3_nt: TGTGCCAGCAGCGCTCTCACGTTTGGGGAGACCCAGTACTTC

j_call: TRBJ2-6
d_call: NA
v_call: TRBV2
clone_size: many
cdr3_aa: CASSEFHAGANVLTF
cdr3_nt: TGTGCCAGCAGTGAATTCCACGCCGGGGCCAACGTCCTGACTTTC

j_call: TRBJ2-5
d_call: TRBD1
v_call: TRBV7-9
clone_size: NA
cdr3_aa: CASSSDRVRETQYF
cdr3_nt: TGTGCCAGCAGCTCCGACAGGGTCCGCGAGACCCAGTACTTC

j_call: TRBJ1-2
d_call: NA
v_call: TRBV6-2/TRBV6-3
clone_size: few
cdr3_aa: CASSPLRAQGPHYGYTF
cdr3_nt: TGTGCCAGCAGCCCCCTCCGGGCCCAGGGGCCCCACTATGGCTACACCTTC

j_call: TRBJ1-5
d_call: NA
v_call: TRBV6-2/TRBV6-3
clone_size: NA
cdr3_aa: CASSYWGRGGQPQHF
cdr3_nt: TGTGCCAGCAGTTACTGGGGCAGGGGAGGGCAGCCCCAGCATTTT

j_call: TRBJ2-5
d_call: TRBD2
v_call: TRBV7-2
clone_size: NA
cdr3_aa: CASSSHQGLAGVGETQYF
cdr3_nt: TGTGCCAGCAGCAGCCACCAGGGACTAGCGGGAGTAGGGGAGACCCAGTACTTC

j_call: TRBJ2-7
d_call: NA
v_call: TRBV7-2
clone_size: many
cdr3_aa: CASSFSYEQYF
cdr3_nt: TGTGCCAGCAGCTTCTCCTACGAGCAGTACTTC

j_call: TRBJ2-3
d_call: TRBD2
v_call: TRBV7-9
clone_size: NA
cdr3_aa: CASSSSGASDTQYF
cdr3_nt: TGTGCCAGCAGCTCGAGCGGGGCTTCAGATACGCAGTATTTT

j_call: TRBJ2-7
d_call: NA
v_call: TRBV4-3
clone_size: few
cdr3_aa: CASSQDPSASYEQYF
cdr3_nt: TGCGCCAGCAGCCAAGATCCGTCAGCTAGCTACGAGCAGTACTTC

j_call: TRBJ2-5
d_call: TRBD2
v_call: TRBV2
clone_size: NA
cdr3_aa: CASKTSLLETQYF
cdr3_nt: TGTGCCAGCAAGACTAGCTTGCTCGAGACCCAGTACTTC

j_call: TRBJ1-2
d_call: TRBD1
v_call: TRBV20-1
clone_size: NA
cdr3_aa: CMGQGNGYTF
cdr3_nt: TGCATGGGACAGGGGAATGGCTACACCTTC

j_call: TRBJ2-2
d_call: NA
v_call: TRBV7-9
clone_size: NA
cdr3_aa: CASSHTRGASTGELFF
cdr3_nt: TGTGCCAGCAGTCACACCCGGGGGGCCTCGACAGGGGAGCTGTTTTTT

j_call: TRBJ2-5
d_call: NA
v_call: TRBV20-1
clone_size: NA
cdr3_aa: CSARDRRGLLETQYF
cdr3_nt: TGCAGTGCTAGAGATCGCAGGGGTTTGTTGGAGACCCAGTACTTC

j_call: TRBJ2-7
d_call: NA
v_call: TRBV4-3
clone_size: few
cdr3_aa: CASSVKSSYEQYF
cdr3_nt: TGCGCCAGCAGCGTCAAAAGCTCCTACGAGCAGTACTTC

j_call: TRBJ1-1
d_call: NA
v_call: TRBV20-1
clone_size: NA
cdr3_aa: CSAPGGVTEAFF
cdr3_nt: TGCAGTGCTCCGGGGGGGGTCACTGAAGCTTTCTTT

j_call: TRBJ2-5
d_call: TRBD2
v_call: TRBV7-2
clone_size: NA
cdr3_aa: CASSLAASGVQGTQYF
cdr3_nt: TGTGCCAGCAGCTTGGCGGCTAGCGGGGTCCAGGGGACCCAGTACTTC

j_call: TRBJ1-1
d_call: NA
v_call: TRBV5-1
clone_size: few
cdr3_aa: CASSQNGGQGAFF
cdr3_nt: TGCGCCAGCAGCCAGAACGGGGGCCAAGGAGCTTTCTTT

j_call: TRBJ2-5
d_call: TRBD1
v_call: TRBV6-6
clone_size: few
cdr3_aa: CASSYRGQEETQYF
cdr3_nt: TGTGCCAGCAGTTACAGGGGGCAAGAAGAGACCCAGTACTTC

j_call: TRBJ2-5
d_call: TRBD2
v_call: TRBV7-9
clone_size: few
cdr3_aa: CASSLARGGQLQETQYF
cdr3_nt: TGTGCCAGCAGCTTAGCGAGGGGAGGGCAGCTACAAGAGACCCAGTACTTC

j_call: TRBJ2-7
d_call: TRBD1
v_call: TRBV7-9
clone_size: NA
cdr3_aa: CASSLSPGTGRIYEQYF
cdr3_nt: TGTGCCAGCAGCTTAAGTCCCGGGACAGGTCGTATCTACGAGCAGTACTTC

j_call: TRBJ2-1
d_call: NA
v_call: TRBV5-6
clone_size: NA
cdr3_aa: CASSLMLGNEQFF
cdr3_nt: TGTGCCAGCAGCCTGATGTTGGGTAATGAGCAGTTCTTC

j_call: TRBJ2-4
d_call: NA
v_call: TRBV28
clone_size: NA
cdr3_aa: CASGQNDVAKNIQYF
cdr3_nt: TGTGCCAGCGGCCAGAACGACGTAGCCAAAAACATTCAGTACTTC

j_call: TRBJ1-4
d_call: NA
v_call: TRBV29-1
clone_size: few
cdr3_aa: CSAPRGGSGSNEKLFF
cdr3_nt: TGCAGCGCTCCCCGGGGGGGTTCAGGGTCTAATGAAAAACTGTTTTTT

j_call: TRBJ1-2
d_call: TRBD1
v_call: TRBV6-6
clone_size: few
cdr3_aa: CASSYQGAAGYTF
cdr3_nt: TGTGCCAGCAGTTACCAGGGGGCTGCTGGCTACACCTTC

j_call: TRBJ1-4
d_call: NA
v_call: TRBV5-5
clone_size: NA
cdr3_aa: CASSLGMGAFATNEKLFF
cdr3_nt: TGTGCCAGCAGCTTGGGTATGGGGGCCTTTGCAACTAATGAAAAACTGTTTTTT

j_call: TRBJ2-1
d_call: NA
v_call: TRBV7-3
clone_size: NA
cdr3_aa: CASSWTAGHNEQFF
cdr3_nt: TGTGCCAGCAGCTGGACGGCGGGACACAATGAGCAGTTCTTC

j_call: TRBJ2-2
d_call: NA
v_call: TRBV6-5
clone_size: few
cdr3_aa: CASSYDRSNTGELFF
cdr3_nt: TGTGCCAGCAGTTACGACAGGAGCAACACCGGGGAGCTGTTTTTT

j_call: TRBJ1-1
d_call: TRBD1
v_call: TRBV15
clone_size: NA
cdr3_aa: CATSRRDREGYTAIMNTEAFF
cdr3_nt: TGTGCCACCAGCAGACGGGACAGGGAGGGCTACACAGCTATCATGAACACTGAAGCTTTCTTT

j_call: TRBJ2-5
d_call: NA
v_call: TRBV12-5
clone_size: NA
cdr3_aa: CASGRNGETQYF
cdr3_nt: TGTGCTAGTGGTCGGAACGGGGAGACCCAGTACTTC

j_call: TRBJ1-2
d_call: NA
v_call: TRBV6-5
clone_size: NA
cdr3_aa: CASSYSIEGGSYTF
cdr3_nt: TGTGCCAGCAGTTACTCGATAGAAGGGGGGAGCTACACCTTC

j_call: TRBJ1-4
d_call: NA
v_call: TRBV18
clone_size: few
cdr3_aa: CASSPNRETDEKLFF
cdr3_nt: TGTGCCAGCTCACCAAACAGGGAGACGGATGAAAAACTGTTTTTT

j_call: TRBJ2-1
d_call: NA
v_call: TRBV7-8
clone_size: few
cdr3_aa: CASSPGGSGYNEQFF
cdr3_nt: TGTGCCAGCAGCCCGGGGGGCTCGGGTTACAATGAGCAGTTCTTC

j_call: TRBJ2-2
d_call: TRBD1
v_call: TRBV15
clone_size: few
cdr3_aa: CATSREKTQGVQNTGELFF
cdr3_nt: TGTGCCACCAGCAGAGAAAAGACTCAGGGGGTCCAGAACACCGGGGAGCTGTTTTTT

j_call: TRBJ2-7
d_call: TRBD1
v_call: TRBV6-2/TRBV6-3
clone_size: NA
cdr3_aa: CASRDRVSYEQYF
cdr3_nt: TGTGCCAGCAGAGACAGGGTATCCTACGAGCAGTACTTC

j_call: TRBJ2-5
d_call: NA
v_call: TRBV29-1
clone_size: few
cdr3_aa: CSVEAQGETQYF
cdr3_nt: TGCAGCGTTGAGGCGCAGGGAGAGACCCAGTACTTC

j_call: TRBJ2-7
d_call: TRBD2
v_call: TRBV9
clone_size: NA
cdr3_aa: CASSVSSGDTYEQYF
cdr3_nt: TGTGCCAGCAGCGTTTCTAGCGGGGACACCTACGAGCAGTACTTC

j_call: TRBJ2-1
d_call: TRBD2
v_call: TRBV4-3
clone_size: many
cdr3_aa: CASSQLVAGNEQFF
cdr3_nt: TGCGCCAGCAGCCAATTGGTAGCGGGGAATGAGCAGTTCTTC

j_call: TRBJ2-3
d_call: NA
v_call: TRBV4-2
clone_size: few
cdr3_aa: CASSQDGGGTDTQYF
cdr3_nt: TGTGCCAGCAGCCAAGATGGAGGCGGCACAGATACGCAGTATTTT

j_call: TRBJ2-1
d_call: NA
v_call: TRBV10-3
clone_size: NA
cdr3_aa: CAISGRGQGRNEQFF
cdr3_nt: TGTGCCATCAGTGGACGGGGGCAGGGTCGTAATGAGCAGTTCTTC

j_call: TRBJ2-3
d_call: NA
v_call: TRBV7-2
clone_size: NA
cdr3_aa: CASSPPRLRTDTQYF
cdr3_nt: TGTGCCAGCAGTCCCCCCAGGCTTCGCACAGATACGCAGTATTTT

j_call: TRBJ2-5
d_call: TRBD1
v_call: TRBV3-1
clone_size: NA
cdr3_aa: CASSHRDRPWTQYF
cdr3_nt: TGTGCCAGCAGCCACCGGGACAGGCCTTGGACCCAGTACTTC

j_call: TRBJ1-1
d_call: NA
v_call: TRBV6-2/TRBV6-3
clone_size: few
cdr3_aa: CASSRGLTGGATEAFF
cdr3_nt: TGTGCCAGCAGTCGGGGGCTGACAGGCGGGGCCACTGAAGCTTTCTTT

j_call: TRBJ2-2
d_call: TRBD1
v_call: TRBV19
clone_size: few
cdr3_aa: CASSGTGVPGELFF
cdr3_nt: TGTGCCAGCTCCGGGACAGGGGTCCCCGGGGAGCTGTTTTTT